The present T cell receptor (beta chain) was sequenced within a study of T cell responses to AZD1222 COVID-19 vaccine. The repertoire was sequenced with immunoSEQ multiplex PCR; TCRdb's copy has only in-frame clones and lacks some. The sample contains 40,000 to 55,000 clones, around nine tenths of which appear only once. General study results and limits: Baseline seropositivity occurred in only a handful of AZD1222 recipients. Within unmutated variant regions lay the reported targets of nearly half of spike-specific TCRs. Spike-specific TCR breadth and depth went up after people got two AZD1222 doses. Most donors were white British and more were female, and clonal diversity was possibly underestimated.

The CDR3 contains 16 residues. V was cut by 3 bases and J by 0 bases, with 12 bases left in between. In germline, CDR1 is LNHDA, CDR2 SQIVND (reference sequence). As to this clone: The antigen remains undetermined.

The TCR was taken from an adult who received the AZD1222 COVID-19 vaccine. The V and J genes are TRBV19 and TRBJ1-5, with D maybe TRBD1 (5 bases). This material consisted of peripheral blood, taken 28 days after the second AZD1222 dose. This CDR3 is CASSMAIGGSNQPQHF. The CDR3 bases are TGTGCCAGTAGTATGGCCATTGGGGGTAGCAATCAGCCCCAGCATTTT.